One and the same sample provided the 18 T cell receptor beta chains below, sequenced in a study of T cell responses to AZD1222 COVID-19 vaccine. Data came from immunoSEQ multiplex PCR; TCRdb stores just in-frame clones and leaves some out. Among 80,000 to 90,000 clones listed, about 88% were seen once. The sample consisted of peripheral blood, taken on day 0 of AZD1222 vaccination. These receptors all stem from an adult in good health.

The chain joins TRBV6-5 to TRBJ2-5, with 8 bases lining up with TRBD1. Losses at the gene ends were 2 bases for V and 2 bases for J; bases not matched to a gene: 4. The CDR3 extends over 15 amino acids. Germline values: CDR1 MNHEY, CDR2 SVGAGI. The CDR3 coding sequence is TGTGCCAGCAGTTACAGTAGACAGGGGCAAGAGACCCAGTACTTC. Its translation: CASSYSRQGQETQYF.

The chain employs TRBV6-6 and TRBJ1-5; 8 positions agree with TRBD1. CDR3 size: 16 residues. Germline CDR1 and CDR2: MNHNY and SVGAGI (reference sequence). With 0 bases clipped from V and 9 bases from J, the junction kept 10 bases outside the gene matches. CDR3: CASSYSIGQGVAPQHF. As DNA, the CDR3 is TGTGCCAGCAGTTACTCCATCGGACAGGGCGTTGCGCCCCAGCATTTT.

The rearrangement uses TRBV25-1 and TRBJ1-3; TRBD1 is a possible D gene (5 bases). There are 15 residues in the CDR3. V lost 3 bases to trimming and J lost 2 bases, with 11 bases between them. Per germline, CDR1 MGHDK and CDR2 SYGVNS. The CDR3 loop reads CASSDSRTPGNTIYF. The CDR3 DNA is TGTGCCAGCAGTGACTCCAGGACACCTGGAAACACCATATATTTT.

This clone was observed once. The rearrangement joins TRBV13 to TRBJ1-1, with D possibly matching TRBD1 (5 bases). Germline lookup yields CDR1 PRHDT and CDR2 FYEKMQ (reference sequence). V dropped 1 base and J dropped 1 base, with 7 bases sitting between them. The CDR3 loop spans 14 amino acids. The CDR3, as DNA: TGTGCCAGCAGCTTAGTAGGGGAGAACACTGAAGCTTTCTTT. This encodes CASSLVGENTEAFF.

This chain uses TRBV27 with TRBJ1-1; 10 nucleotides align to TRBD1. Trimming at V came to 10 bases and at J to 2 bases, leaving 16 bases not matched to a gene. Germline CDR1 reads MNHEY; CDR2 reads SMNVEV (reference sequence). This CDR3 has 17 amino acids. The CDR3 is CAIPTGTGVRGNTEAFF. The CDR3 DNA follows: TGTGCCATCCCCACCGGGACAGGGGTGAGGGGAAACACTGAAGCTTTCTTT.

This chain links TRBV9 with TRBJ2-3; 8 nucleotides agree with TRBD1. CDR1 is SGDLS, CDR2 YYNGEE, per germline. V dropped 4 bases and J dropped 5; count of bases not matched to a gene: 12. The CDR3 runs 16 residues. The CDR3 loop reads CASSTHPQGAKDTQYF. The CDR3 DNA follows: TGTGCCAGCAGCACACATCCCCAGGGGGCCAAAGATACGCAGTATTTT. The full variable domain, rest sourced from reference TRBV9 and TRBJ2-3, is DSGVTQTPKHLITATGQRVTLRCSPRSGDLSVYWYQQSLDQGLQFLIQYYNGEERAKGNILERFSAQQFPDLHSELNLSSLELGDSALYFCASSTHPQGAKDTQYFGPGTRLTVL.

The rearrangement links TRBV18 to TRBJ1-2; 8 bases match TRBD1. CDR3 size: 14 residues. V lost 3 bases and J lost 2; bases outside the gene matches: 2. Looked up from germline, CDR1 is KGHSH and CDR2 is LQKENI. CDR3 protein: CASSPGDRNYGYTF. In DNA form, the CDR3 reads TGTGCCAGCTCACCGGGGGACAGGAACTATGGCTACACCTTC.

The chain carries TRBV5-6 and TRBJ1-1, with D unclear. V was trimmed by 0 bases and J by 8 bases, leaving 11 bases between them. The CDR3 contains 13 residues. The germline gives CDR1 SGHDT, CDR2 YYEEEE. CDR3 coding DNA: TGTGCCAGCAGCTTGGCCTTCAGGCAAGAAGCTTTCTTT. Its translation is CASSLAFRQEAFF.

The CDR3 sequence: CASSSPDRGYTEAFF. CDR3 DNA sequence: TGTGCCAGCAGCTCCCCGGACAGGGGATACACTGAAGCTTTCTTT. The chain employs TRBV13 and TRBJ1-1; 9 nucleotides agree with TRBD1. Germline V gene sequence: CDR1 PRHDT, CDR2 FYEKMQ (reference sequence). V lost 4 bases, J lost 3 bases, and 6 bases stayed unmatched. This CDR3 is built from 15 residues.

The J gene is TRBJ1-1, the V gene TRBV27; 8 positions agree with TRBD1. CDR3 length equals 14 residues. Losses at the gene ends were 7 bases for V and 1 base for J; bases not matched to a gene: 5. Per the germline V gene, CDR1 is MNHEY and CDR2 is SMNVEV (reference sequence). CDR3 amino acids: CASNPGQANTEAFF. DNA of the CDR3: TGTGCCAGCAACCCGGGACAGGCGAACACTGAAGCTTTCTTT.

This clone was counted a single time. The chain has TRBV12-3 or TRBV12-4 and TRBJ1-5; D is unclear. V lost 1 base, J lost 5 bases, and 6 bases lay in between. This CDR3 has 13 amino acids. For the CDR3, the DNA is TGTGCCAGCAGTTTAGATCCCTATCAGCCCCAGCATTTT. As protein: CASSLDPYQPQHF.

The CDR3 reads CASGTPSIRTGGPGELFF. The CDR3 coding sequence is TGTGCTAGTGGTACACCCTCCATTAGGACAGGGGGTCCCGGGGAGCTGTTTTTT. The V and J genes are TRBV12-5 and TRBJ2-2; 10 bases agree with TRBD1. J lost 6 bases, V lost 5 bases, and 15 bases had no gene match. There are 18 residues in the CDR3. Per the germline V gene, CDR1 is LGHNT and CDR2 is FRNRAP.

This rearrangement joins TRBV12-3 or TRBV12-4 to TRBJ1-1, with no clear D. This CDR3 comprises 12 residues. The V gene lost 2 bases and the J gene lost 7 bases, with 8 bases spanning the gap. As DNA, the CDR3 is TGTGCCAGCAGTTTAAGAGGCGGTGAAGCTTTCTTT. Translating gives CASSLRGGEAFF.

CDR3 sequence reads: CASSLPGTPSVPEQYF. CDR3 DNA sequence: TGTGCCAGCAGTTTACCCGGGACCCCCTCGGTCCCCGAGCAGTACTTC. This chain connects TRBV28 to TRBJ2-7; D might be TRBD1 or TRBD2, each matching 5 bases. The CDR3 contains 16 residues. Per germline, CDR1 MDHEN and CDR2 SYDVKM. Between the trimmed V and J ends, which lost 2 bases and 6 bases, there was a span of 20 bases.

The gene calls are TRBV9 and TRBJ2-2; D gene uncertain. The germline V and J ends were trimmed by 4 bases and 6 bases, with 7 bases remaining between them. This CDR3 has 12 residues. Looked up from germline, CDR1 is SGDLS and CDR2 is YYNGEE. In DNA form, the CDR3 reads TGTGCCAGCAGCACACAGCCCGGGGAGCTGTTTTTT. Its protein is CASSTQPGELFF.

The chain recombines TRBV6-5 with TRBJ1-4; D gene ambiguous. Trimming took 0 bases from V and 5 from J, leaving 7 bases between them. CDR3 length: 14 amino acids. Per the germline V gene, CDR1 is MNHEY and CDR2 is SVGAGI. The CDR3 loop reads CASSYSRGNEKLFF. Written as DNA, the CDR3 is TGTGCCAGCAGTTACTCTCGGGGAAATGAAAAACTGTTTTTT.

In its sample, this clone was seen once. The rearrangement joins TRBV20-1 to TRBJ2-7; D call uncertain. V was trimmed by 4 bases and J by 7 bases, leaving 11 bases between them. This CDR3 comprises 11 residues. Germline assignment: CDR1 DFQATT and CDR2 SNEGSKA (reference sequence). CDR3 amino acids: CSATYAFEQYF. The CDR3 coding sequence is TGCAGTGCTACTTACGCCTTTGAGCAGTACTTC.

The chain couples TRBV7-3 to TRBJ1-1, with TRBD1 identical over 11 bases. The CDR3 totals 16 residues. The junction had 5 bases not matched to a gene; V was cut back by 0 bases and J by 5 bases. Germline V gene sequence: CDR1 SGHTA, CDR2 FQGTGA. CDR3 coding DNA: TGTGCCAGCAGCTTAACTAGGACAGGGGGCCGGACTGAAGCTTTCTTT. It is translated as CASSLTRTGGRTEAFF.